What follows describes a single T cell receptor (beta chain). The data derive from a study of OX40 agonist ivuxolimab in advanced cancers. Germline assignment: CDR1 SGHKS and CDR2 YYEKEE (reference sequence). The CDR3 sequence is 13 residues long. The V gene lost 1 base and the J gene lost 7 bases, with 9 bases spanning the gap. Measured with immunoSEQ multiplex PCR; TCRdb has only the in-frame clones, and not every one. The repertoire consists of 65,000 to 75,000 clones, with more than 75% occurring once and the leading ten covering around 0.95%. The TCR originated in an adult with an advanced solid tumor such as melanoma, head and neck, liver or kidney cancer. The sequenced sample was CD4+ or CD8+ T cells sorted from blood, obtained in a trial of the OX40 agonist ivuxolimab. The chain joins TRBV5-5 to TRBJ1-5, with D possibly TRBD1 on 6 matching bases. The CDR3 here is CASSLLRGQPQHF. The CDR3 region has the DNA TGTGCCAGCAGCTTGTTGAGGGGGCAGCCCCAGCATTTT. The whole variable domain, remainder taken from reference TRBV5-5 and TRBJ1-5, is DAGVTQSPTHLIKTRGQQVTLRCSPISGHKSVSWYQQVLGQGPQFIFQYYEKEERGRGNFPDRFSARQFPNYSSELNVNALLLGDSALYLCASSLLRGQPQHFGDGTRLSIL.